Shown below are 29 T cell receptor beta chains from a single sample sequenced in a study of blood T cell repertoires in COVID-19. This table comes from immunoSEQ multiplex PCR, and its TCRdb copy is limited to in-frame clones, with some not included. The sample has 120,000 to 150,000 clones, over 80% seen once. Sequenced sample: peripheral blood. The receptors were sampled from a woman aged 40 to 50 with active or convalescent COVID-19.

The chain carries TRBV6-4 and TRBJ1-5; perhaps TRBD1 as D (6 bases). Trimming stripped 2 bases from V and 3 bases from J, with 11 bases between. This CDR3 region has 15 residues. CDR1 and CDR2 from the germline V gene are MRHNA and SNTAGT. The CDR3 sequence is CASSDQAGVNQPQHF. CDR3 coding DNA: TGTGCCAGCAGTGACCAAGCAGGGGTCAATCAGCCCCAGCATTTT.

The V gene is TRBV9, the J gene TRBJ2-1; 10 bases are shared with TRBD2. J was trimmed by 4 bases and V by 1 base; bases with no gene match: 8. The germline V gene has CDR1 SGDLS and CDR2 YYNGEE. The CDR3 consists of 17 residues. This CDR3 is CASSVTAGTSAYNEQFF. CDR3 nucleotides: TGTGCCAGCAGCGTAACAGCCGGGACTAGCGCGTACAATGAGCAGTTCTTC.

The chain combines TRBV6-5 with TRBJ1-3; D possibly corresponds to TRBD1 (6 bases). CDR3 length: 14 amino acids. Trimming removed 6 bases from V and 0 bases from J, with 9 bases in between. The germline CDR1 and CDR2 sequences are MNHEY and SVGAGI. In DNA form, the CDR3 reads TGTGCCAGCAGGCCCAGGGGCTCTGGAAACACCATATATTTT. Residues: CASRPRGSGNTIYF.

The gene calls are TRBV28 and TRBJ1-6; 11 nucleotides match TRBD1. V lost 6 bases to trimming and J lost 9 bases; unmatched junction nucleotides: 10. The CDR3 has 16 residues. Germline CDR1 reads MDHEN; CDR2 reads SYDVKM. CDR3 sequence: CASSPRTGGSRSPLHF. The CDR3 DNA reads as TGTGCCAGCAGCCCGCGGACAGGGGGCTCACGTTCACCCCTCCACTTT. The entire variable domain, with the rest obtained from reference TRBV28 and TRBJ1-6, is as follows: DVKVTQSSRYLVKRTGEKVFLECVQDMDHENMFWYRQDPGLGLRLIYFSYDVKMKEKGDIPEGYSVSREKKERFSLILESASTNQTSMYLCASSPRTGGSRSPLHFGNGTRLTVT.

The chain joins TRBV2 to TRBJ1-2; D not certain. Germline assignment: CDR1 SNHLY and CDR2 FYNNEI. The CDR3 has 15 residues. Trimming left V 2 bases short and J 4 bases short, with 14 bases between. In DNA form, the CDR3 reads TGTGCCAGCAGTGAATTGGGAGACCCTCTCTATGGCTACACCTTC. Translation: CASSELGDPLYGYTF.

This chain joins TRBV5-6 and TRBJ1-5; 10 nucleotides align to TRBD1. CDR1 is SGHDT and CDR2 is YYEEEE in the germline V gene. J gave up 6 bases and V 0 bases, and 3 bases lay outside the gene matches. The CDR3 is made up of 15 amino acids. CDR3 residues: CASSLGTGGGQPQHF. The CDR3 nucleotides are TGTGCCAGCAGCTTGGGGACAGGGGGGGGTCAGCCCCAGCATTTT.

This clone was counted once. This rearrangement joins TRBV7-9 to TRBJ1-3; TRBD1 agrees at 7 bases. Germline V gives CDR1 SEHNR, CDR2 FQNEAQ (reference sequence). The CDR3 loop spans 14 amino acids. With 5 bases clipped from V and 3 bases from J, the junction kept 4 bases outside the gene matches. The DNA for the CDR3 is TGTGCCAGCAGCCGGACAGGTGGTGGAAACACCATATATTTT. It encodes CASSRTGGGNTIYF.

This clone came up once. CDR3 sequence: CAISRTGGEAFF. CDR3 nucleotides: TGTGCCATCAGTCGGACAGGGGGCGAAGCTTTCTTT. The chain has TRBV10-3 and TRBJ1-1; 11 nucleotides match TRBD1. The CDR3 totals 12 residues. Germline CDR1 is ENHRY and CDR2 is SYGVKD. V lost 5 bases, J lost 8 bases, and 1 base stayed unmatched.

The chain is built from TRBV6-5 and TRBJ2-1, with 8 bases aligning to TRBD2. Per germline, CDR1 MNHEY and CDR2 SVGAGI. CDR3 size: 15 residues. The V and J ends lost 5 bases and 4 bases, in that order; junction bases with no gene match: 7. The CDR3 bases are TGTGCCAGCAGTACCGGGACTAGTAGGTACAATGAGCAGTTCTTC. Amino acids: CASSTGTSRYNEQFF.

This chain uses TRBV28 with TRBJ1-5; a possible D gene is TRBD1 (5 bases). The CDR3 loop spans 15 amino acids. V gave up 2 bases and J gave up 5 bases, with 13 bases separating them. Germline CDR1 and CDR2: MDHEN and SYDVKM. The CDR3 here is CASSLAAGWDQPQHF. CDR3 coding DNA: TGTGCCAGCAGTTTAGCGGCAGGGTGGGATCAGCCCCAGCATTTT.

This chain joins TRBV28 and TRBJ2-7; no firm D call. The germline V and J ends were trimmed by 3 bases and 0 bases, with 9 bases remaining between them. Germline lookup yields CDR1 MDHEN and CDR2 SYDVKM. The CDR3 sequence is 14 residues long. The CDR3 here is CASSLNYLSYEQYF. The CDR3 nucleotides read TGTGCCAGCAGTTTGAACTACCTCTCCTACGAGCAGTACTTC.

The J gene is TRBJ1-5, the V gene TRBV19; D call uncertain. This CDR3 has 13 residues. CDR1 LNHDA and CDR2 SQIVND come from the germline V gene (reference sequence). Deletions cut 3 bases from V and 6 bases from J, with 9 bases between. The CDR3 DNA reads TGTGCCAGTAGTATCCCCGGCGGTCAGCCCCAGCATTTT. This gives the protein CASSIPGGQPQHF.

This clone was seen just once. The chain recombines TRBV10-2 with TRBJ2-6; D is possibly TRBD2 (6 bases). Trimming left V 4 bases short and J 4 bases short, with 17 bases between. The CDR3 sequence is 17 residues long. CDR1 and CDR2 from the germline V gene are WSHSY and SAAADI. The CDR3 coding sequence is TGCGCCAGCAGTGCCTTGGGACTTGTTGCCGGGGCCAACGTCCTGACTTTC. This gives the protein CASSALGLVAGANVLTF.

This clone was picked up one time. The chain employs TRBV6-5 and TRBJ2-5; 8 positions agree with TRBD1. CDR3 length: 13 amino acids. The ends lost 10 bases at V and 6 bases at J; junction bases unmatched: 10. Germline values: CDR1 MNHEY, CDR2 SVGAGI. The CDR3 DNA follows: TGTGCCACACAGGGGGGCCGAATAAAGACCCAGTACTTC. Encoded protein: CATQGGRIKTQYF.

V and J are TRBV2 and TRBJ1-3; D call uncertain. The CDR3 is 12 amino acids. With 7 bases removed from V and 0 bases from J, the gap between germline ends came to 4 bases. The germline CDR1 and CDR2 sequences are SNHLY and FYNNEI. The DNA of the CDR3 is TGTGCCAGCATCTCCTCTGGAAACACCATATATTTT. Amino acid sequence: CASISSGNTIYF.

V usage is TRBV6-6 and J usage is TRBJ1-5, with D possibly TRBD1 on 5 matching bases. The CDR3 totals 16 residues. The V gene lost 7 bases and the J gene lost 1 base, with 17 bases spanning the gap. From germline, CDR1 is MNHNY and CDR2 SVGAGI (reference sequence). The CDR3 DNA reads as TGTGCCAGCACCATTACGGGGGAGGGGAGCAATCAGCCCCAGCATTTT. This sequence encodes CASTITGEGSNQPQHF.

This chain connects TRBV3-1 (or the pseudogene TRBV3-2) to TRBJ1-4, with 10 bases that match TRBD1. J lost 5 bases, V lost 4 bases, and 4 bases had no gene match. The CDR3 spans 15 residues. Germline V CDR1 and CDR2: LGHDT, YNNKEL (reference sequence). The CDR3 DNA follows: TGTGCCAGCAGCCGACCGGGACAGGGGAATGAAAAACTGTTTTTT. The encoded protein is CASSRPGQGNEKLFF.

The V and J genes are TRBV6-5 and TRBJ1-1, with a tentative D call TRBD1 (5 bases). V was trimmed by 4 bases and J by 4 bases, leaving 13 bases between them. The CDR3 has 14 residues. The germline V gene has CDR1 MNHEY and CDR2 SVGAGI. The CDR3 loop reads CASSWGGRGTEAFF. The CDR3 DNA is TGTGCCAGCAGTTGGGGGGGAAGGGGCACTGAAGCTTTCTTT.

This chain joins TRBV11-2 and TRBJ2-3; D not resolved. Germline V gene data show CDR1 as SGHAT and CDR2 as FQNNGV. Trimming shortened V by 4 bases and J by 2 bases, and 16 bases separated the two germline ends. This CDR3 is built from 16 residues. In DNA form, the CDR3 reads TGTGCCAGCAGCTCAAGTAGCACCCTGACCACAGATACGCAGTATTTT. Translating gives CASSSSSTLTTDTQYF.

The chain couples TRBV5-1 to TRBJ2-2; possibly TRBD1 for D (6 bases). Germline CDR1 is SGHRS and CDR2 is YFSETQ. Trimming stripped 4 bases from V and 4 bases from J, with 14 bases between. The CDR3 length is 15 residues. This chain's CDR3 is CASSPLDSSTGELFF. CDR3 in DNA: TGCGCCAGCAGCCCCCTGGACAGCTCCACCGGGGAGCTGTTTTTT.

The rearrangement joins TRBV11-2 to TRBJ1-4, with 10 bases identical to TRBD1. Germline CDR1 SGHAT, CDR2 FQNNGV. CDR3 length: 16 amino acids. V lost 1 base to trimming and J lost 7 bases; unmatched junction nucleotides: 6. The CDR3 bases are TGTGCCAGCAGCTTAGGGGACAGGGGACGAAGTGAAAAACTGTTTTTT. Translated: CASSLGDRGRSEKLFF.

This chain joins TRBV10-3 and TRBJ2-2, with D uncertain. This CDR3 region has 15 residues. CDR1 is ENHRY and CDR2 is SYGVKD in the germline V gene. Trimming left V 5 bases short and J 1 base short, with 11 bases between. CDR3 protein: CAISTKAVNTGELFF. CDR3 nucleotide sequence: TGTGCCATCAGTACTAAGGCGGTGAACACCGGGGAGCTGTTTTTT.

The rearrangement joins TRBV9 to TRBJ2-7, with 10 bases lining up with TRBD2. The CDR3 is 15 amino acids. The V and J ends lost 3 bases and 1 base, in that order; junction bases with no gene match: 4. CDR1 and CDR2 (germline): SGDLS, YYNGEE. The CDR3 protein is CASSELAGVSYEQYF. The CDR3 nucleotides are TGTGCCAGCAGCGAGCTAGCGGGAGTGTCCTACGAGCAGTACTTC.

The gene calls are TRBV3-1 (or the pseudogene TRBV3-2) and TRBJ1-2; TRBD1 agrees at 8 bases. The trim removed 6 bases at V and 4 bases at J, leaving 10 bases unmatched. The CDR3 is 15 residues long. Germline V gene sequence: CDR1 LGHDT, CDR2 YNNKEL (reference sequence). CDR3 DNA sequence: TGTGCCAGCAGTCGTACTCAGGGGGCGGGCTATGGCTACACCTTC. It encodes CASSRTQGAGYGYTF.

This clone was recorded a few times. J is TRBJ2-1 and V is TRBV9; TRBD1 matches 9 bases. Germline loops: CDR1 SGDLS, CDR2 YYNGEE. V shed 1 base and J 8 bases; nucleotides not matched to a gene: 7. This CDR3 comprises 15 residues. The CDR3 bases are TGTGCCAGCAGCGTATTACAGGGGGCTCTAGATGAGCAGTTCTTC. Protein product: CASSVLQGALDEQFF.

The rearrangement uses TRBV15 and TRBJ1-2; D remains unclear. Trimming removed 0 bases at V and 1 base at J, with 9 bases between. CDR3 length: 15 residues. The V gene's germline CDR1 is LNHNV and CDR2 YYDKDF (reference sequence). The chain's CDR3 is CATSRDRVDNYGYTF. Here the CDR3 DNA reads TGTGCCACCAGCAGAGATCGGGTTGATAACTATGGCTACACCTTC. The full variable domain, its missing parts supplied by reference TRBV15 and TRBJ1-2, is DAMVIQNPRYQVTQFGKPVTLSCSQTLNHNVMYWYQQKSSQAPKLLFHYYDKDFNNEADTPDNFQSRRPNTSFCFLDIRSPGLGDTAMYLCATSRDRVDNYGYTFGSGTRLTVV.

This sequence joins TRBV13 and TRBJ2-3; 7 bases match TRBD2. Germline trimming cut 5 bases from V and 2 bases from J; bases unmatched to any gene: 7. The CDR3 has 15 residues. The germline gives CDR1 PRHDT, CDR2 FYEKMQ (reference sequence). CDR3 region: CASSGAAGITDTQYF. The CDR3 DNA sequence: TGTGCCAGCAGCGGGGCAGCGGGAATCACAGATACGCAGTATTTT.

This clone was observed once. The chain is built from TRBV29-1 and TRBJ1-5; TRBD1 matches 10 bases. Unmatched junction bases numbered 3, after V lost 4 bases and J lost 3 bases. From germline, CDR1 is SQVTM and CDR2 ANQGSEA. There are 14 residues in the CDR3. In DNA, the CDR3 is TGCAGCGTTGCGGGACAGGGGAACAATCAGCCCCAGCATTTT. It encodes CSVAGQGNNQPQHF.

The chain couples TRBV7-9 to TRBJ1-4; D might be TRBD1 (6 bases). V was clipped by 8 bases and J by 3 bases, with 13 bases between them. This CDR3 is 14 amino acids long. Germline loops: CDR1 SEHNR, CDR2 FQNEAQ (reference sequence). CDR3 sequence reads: CASDEDSSNEKLFF. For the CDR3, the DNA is TGTGCCAGCGACGAGGACAGCTCTAATGAAAAACTGTTTTTT.